This T cell receptor beta chain was sequenced in a study of cytomegalovirus exposure and HLA in healthy donors. Study-wide results and limits: In an earlier analysis, most TCR beta V segments were productive about 90% or about 30% of the time.

This CDR3 has 15 amino acids. Trimming removed 6 bases from V and 0 bases from J, with 12 bases in between. The germline V gene has CDR1 MNHNY and CDR2 SVGAGI (reference sequence). The primer mix had 60 Vbeta and 13 Jbeta primers. Data came from immunoSEQ multiplex PCR; TCRdb stores just in-frame clones and leaves some out. Among about 63,000 clones, 85% to 90% were seen once, and the ten largest hold roughly 12%. A remark on this clone: The antigen is not known.

All donors participated as healthy donors of bone marrow. Sequencing was performed on PBMCs. The chain joins TRBV6-6 to TRBJ1-5, with a possible D match to TRBD1 (5 bases). The origin of this receptor is a woman aged 25 to 39 in good health and CMV-seropositive. This chain's CDR3 is CASSLDTFSNQPQHF. The CDR3 DNA is TGTGCCAGCAGCCTGGACACCTTTAGCAATCAGCCCCAGCATTTT.